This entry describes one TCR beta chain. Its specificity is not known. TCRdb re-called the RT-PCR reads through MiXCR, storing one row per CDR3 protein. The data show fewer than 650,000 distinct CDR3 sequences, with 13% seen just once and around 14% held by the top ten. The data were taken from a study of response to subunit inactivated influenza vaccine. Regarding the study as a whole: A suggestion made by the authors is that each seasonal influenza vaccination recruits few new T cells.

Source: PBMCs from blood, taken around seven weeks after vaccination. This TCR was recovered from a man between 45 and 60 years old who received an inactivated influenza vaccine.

DNA of the CDR3: TGTGCCAGCAGCAGGGTGAAGAACTACGAGCAGTACTTC. Translating gives CASSRVKNYEQYF. The chain employs TRBV7-9 and TRBJ2-7; D not certain. The germline CDR1 and CDR2 sequences are SEHNR and FQNEAQ (reference sequence). The CDR3 has 13 residues. V dropped 5 bases and J dropped 3 bases, with 11 bases sitting between them.